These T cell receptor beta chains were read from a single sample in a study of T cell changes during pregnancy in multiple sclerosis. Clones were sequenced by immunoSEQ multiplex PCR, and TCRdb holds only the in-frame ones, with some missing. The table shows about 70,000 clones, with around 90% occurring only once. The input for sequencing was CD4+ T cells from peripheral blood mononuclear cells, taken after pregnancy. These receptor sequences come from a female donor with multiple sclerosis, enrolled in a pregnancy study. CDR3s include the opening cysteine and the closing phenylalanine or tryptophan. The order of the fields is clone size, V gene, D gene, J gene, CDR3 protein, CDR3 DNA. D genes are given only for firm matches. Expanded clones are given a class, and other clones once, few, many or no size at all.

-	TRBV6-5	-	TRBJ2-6	CASSSRVSGANVLTF	TGTGCCAGCAGTTCACGAGTCTCTGGGGCCAACGTCCTGACTTTC
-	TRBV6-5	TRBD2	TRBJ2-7	CASSYGAAGVGYEQYF	TGTGCCAGCAGTTACGGTGCCGCGGGGGTAGGCTACGAGCAGTACTTC
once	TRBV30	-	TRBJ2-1	CAWSASGLYNEQFF	TGTGCCTGGAGTGCTTCGGGACTTTACAATGAGCAGTTCTTC
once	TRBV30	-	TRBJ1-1	CAWSQMNTEAFF	TGTGCCTGGAGCCAGATGAACACTGAAGCTTTCTTT
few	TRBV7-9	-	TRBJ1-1	CASSSLTGSSFF	TGTGCCAGCAGCTCCCTCACAGGGTCGAGTTTCTTT
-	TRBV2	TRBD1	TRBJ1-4	CASSQQGATNEKLFF	TGTGCCAGCAGCCAACAGGGGGCAACTAATGAAAAACTGTTTTTT
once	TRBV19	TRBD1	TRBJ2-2	CASSDRAGGELFF	TGTGCCAGTAGTGACAGGGCTGGCGGGGAGCTGTTTTTT
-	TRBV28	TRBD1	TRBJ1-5	CASRAQGQGFNQPQHF	TGTGCCAGCAGAGCCCAAGGACAGGGGTTCAATCAGCCCCAGCATTTT
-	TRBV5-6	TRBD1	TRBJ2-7	CASSLGGQGDHEQYF	TGTGCCAGCAGCTTGGGGGGACAGGGTGACCACGAGCAGTACTTC
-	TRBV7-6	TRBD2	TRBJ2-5	CASSLVASGDQETQYF	TGTGCCAGCAGCTTAGTTGCTAGCGGGGACCAAGAGACCCAGTACTTC
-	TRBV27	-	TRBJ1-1	CASSSNGWRNTEAFF	TGTGCCAGCAGTTCGAACGGATGGAGGAACACTGAAGCTTTCTTT
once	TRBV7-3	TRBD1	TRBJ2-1	CASSPRTGLYNEQFF	TGTGCCAGCAGCCCCCGGACAGGGCTATACAATGAGCAGTTCTTC